Below, one T cell receptor beta chain is given with its context. This clone has just one count. Its antigen is unknown. No base quality values were provided; no much bigger clone lies one nucleotide off. Libraries were built with the immunoSEQ multiplex PCR assay. A mixture of 60 forward primers for TCR Vbeta segments and 13 reverse primers for TCR Jbeta segments was used in the multiplex PCR. A multiplex PCR assay on genomic DNA amplified the CDR3 region of rearranged TCR beta genes. Amplified TCR beta libraries were sequenced as 87-base-pair reads on the Illumina HiSeq System. Regarding the original processing steps: A later analysis counted some 74 million unique TCR beta chains across the 666 repertoires, and 9.5 million to 11 million of these chains were shared by at least two donors. To remove PCR and sequencing errors, raw reads were error-corrected and collapsed into unique sequences using a nearest-neighbor algorithm that merged closely related sequences. Alignment of CDR3 sequences to IMGT reference sequences was used to assign V, D and J gene segments. For a sequence to be retained, a match of at least six nucleotides to both a V gene segment and a J gene segment was required. Rearrangements were classified as productive when the CDR3 lacked stop codons and remained in frame with V and J, and all other rearrangements were classified as non-productive. CDR3 was defined according to IMGT convention as the region running from the second conserved V-encoded cysteine to the conserved J-encoded phenylalanine. Sequences without an unambiguous match to a single V gene segment were excluded from the earlier analysis of 450 to 650 of the donors. An earlier analysis of 500 to 700 of the donors classified V segments as functional when productive rearrangements were above 56.7% and as segregating when the standard deviation between donors was above 5%. A statistical classification framework was built for diagnosing cytomegalovirus status from the catalog of TCR beta chain sequences. In a later analysis, V and J genes were assigned by comparing TCR nucleotide sequences against IMGT/GENE-DB human TR gene sequences. In a later analysis, CDR3 sequences and most-parsimonious VDJ recombination scenarios were assigned using the TCRdist pipeline. In a later analysis, each TCR beta chain was defined by its CDR3 amino acid sequence together with its V-gene family, and reads without a unique V-gene family were excluded. In a later analysis, fewer than 600 highly shared, low-generation-probability nucleotide sequences were removed to address suspected cross-contamination and a sequencing artifact. In a later analysis, a clonal expansion index was calculated for each public chain from normalized within-repertoire ranks of inferred template counts. Generation probabilities in a later analysis came from a VDJ recombination model fitted to out-of-frame rearrangements, and those results were checked against IGoR. A later analysis scored TCR-TCR, TCR-HLA and TCR-CMV co-occurrence with hypergeometric tests, applying a repertoire-size bias correction to TCR pairs. False discovery rates were estimated in a later analysis by permuting HLA or CMV assignments 20 times. In a later analysis, co-occurring TCRs were grouped using DBSCAN, with TCRdist sequence similarity added in when clustering inside HLA-allele-positive subsets. For co-occurrence clustering, repertoires with fewer than 30,000 or more than 120,000 public chains were excluded, along with four to six repertoires with anomalous nucleotide sharing. The clones in this table, taken by TCRdb from immuneACCESS, are in-frame only. Not every clone is retained; where verified, under half of the shortfall comes from an unresolved V gene, and the cause of the rest is unknown. V, J and clone size are those of that table, while D and trimming were read from the DNA. The sample has around 170,000 clones on record, 65% to 85% of them singletons. Approximately 3.8% of the sample is held by the ten biggest clonotypes.

The data are from a study of cytomegalovirus exposure and HLA in healthy donors (dated by TCRdb to about 2017). A note on the overall study: An earlier analysis of 550 to 700 of the donors reported approximately 270 Gb of sequence data and some 120 million unique TCR beta sequences from about 200 million T cells. An early release covering some 640 HLA-typed donors comprised about 300 gigabases of sequencing data and around 80 million unique TCR sequences. Of the roughly 400 genotyped donors, around 81% fell in the genetic ancestry cluster associated with self-reported Caucasian donors. The aim of the study was to test whether cataloging public T cell receptors could identify signatures of past pathogen exposure. The study used immunosequencing to profile the T cell repertoires of some 600 subjects and linked those repertoires to cytomegalovirus serostatus. In addition to the first cohort of 650 to 750 subjects, a separate validation cohort of under 150 different subjects was used. High-throughput TCR immunosequencing, statistical association of individual TCRs with disease status, and machine learning were combined to predict cytomegalovirus infection status. A later analysis re-analyzed previously published TCR beta repertoires from about 730 donors and added high-resolution HLA genotyping to study TCR occurrence patterns. In the later analysis, no new phenotypic data were used to find candidate immune exposures; instead, reliance was placed on TCR beta sequences and their occurrence across donors. An earlier analysis of 587 of the donors applied high-throughput TCR beta sequencing to assess whether each TCR beta V gene segment acted as functional or pseudogenic. Donor age, sex, ethnicity and CMV serostatus were collected together with the repertoire data. In a later genetic analysis, genome-wide SNP genotypes for about three fifths of the 666 donors were used, and that subset was treated as a discovery cohort. All discovery cohort repertoires had been generated using a single sequencing platform. HLA typing covered class I and class II loci at four-digit resolution. The number of typed donors differed by locus: roughly 629-640 for A, B, C, DRB1 and DQB1; approximately 520 for DQA1; around 580 for DPA1; and approximately 450 for DPB1. Roughly 5 DR-DQ haplotypes were handled as single units for association and clustering, since linkage in the cohort was strong. Across roughly 420 genotyped donors of the cohort, an average of about 240,000 unique TCR beta nucleotide sequences per donor were sequenced, and roughly 18% of those sequences were non-productive.

The cohort comprised 710 or so healthy bone marrow donors. At the time of sampling, every cohort member was nominally healthy, though immune exposures that went unrecorded were likely present. The donor tested CMV seronegative, placing the donor among the roughly 340 seronegative members of the cohort. A peripheral blood sample was provided by each donor, and peripheral blood mononuclear cells were used for TCR beta sequencing. The Qiagen DNeasy Blood Extraction Kit was used to extract genomic DNA from the blood cell samples. Study-level results and caveats: Because the 87-base-pair reads could not distinguish some IMGT-functional V segments, including TRBV6-2 and TRBV6-3, those segments were excluded. The presence/absence analyses assumed that sequencing depth was roughly uniform across donors, and that assumption may not be true. It was suggested by the authors that the approach could potentially be generalized to other disease states and immunological phenotypes. A few of the identified cytomegalovirus-associated TCR beta chains were confirmed in vitro to be specific for cytomegalovirus antigens. Compared with equally common non-associated chains, HLA-associated TCR beta chains in a later analysis were more clonally expanded and had lower generation probabilities. In this cohort, only TCR beta chains were sequenced, and detectable features were limited by the absence of alpha or paired-chain data. According to a later analysis, parvovirus B19, influenza, CMV and Epstein-Barr virus appeared linked to several top co-occurrence clusters. Most TCR sequences were seen in very few donors, while some public TCRs were found in many individuals. A cluster of highly shared sequence variants was judged likely to represent a technical artifact of the sequencing pipeline. When HLA alleles, especially DR and DQ, strongly co-occurred, TCR associations were difficult to assign to individual alleles. In the study, approximately 160 TCR beta chains were listed as associated with cytomegalovirus. The classifier was reported to diagnose cytomegalovirus status with high specificity and sensitivity in both the original cohort and the validation cohort. Most CMV-associated TCR beta chains appeared to be HLA-restricted in a later analysis, and the HLA associations seemed to be driven largely by CMV exposure. For the cohort, immune exposure information was limited to CMV serostatus. A further reported finding was that TCR beta sequences accurately predicted the HLA-A and HLA-B alleles for most subjects in the first cohort. Linkage disequilibrium might explain the correlated functional status among segregating V segments, but an unknown experimental factor could not be excluded. Because HLA typing was missing for some donors at each locus, association tests included only the typed subset. Compared with the roughly 720-donor mean, donors in an Asian-associated ancestry cluster had fewer N-insertions in productive TCRs, according to a later genetic analysis. An association between a missense DCLRE1C variant and V-gene and J-gene trimming of TCR beta chains was found in a later genetic analysis and replicated in an independent cohort. At a false discovery rate of 0.05, a later analysis linked 16,000 or so TCR beta sequences to specific HLA alleles. An earlier analysis of approximately 530 of the donors showed that most TCR beta V segments appeared in productive rearrangements either about 87% or about 30% of the time, which broadly matched IMGT annotations. In a later analysis, TCR association rates were found to vary across HLA loci, with the most associated TCRs seen for DRB1 alleles and the fewest for HLA-C alleles. Roughly 15 rarely observed V segments, including chromosome 9 orphons, were excluded from the earlier analysis of about 610 of the donors because counts were too low.

CDR1 SGHTA and CDR2 FQGNSA were looked up in the germline V gene. The CDR3 numbers 15 residues from cysteine through phenylalanine. Only the CDR3 region is kept as DNA, spanning 45 bases read in frame from base 1. Trimming at the junction amounts to 8 bases on V and 0 bases on J, and the germline ends lie 13 bases apart. The source of this sequence is a man between 50 and 59 years old in good health and CMV-seronegative. Rearrangement joined TRBV7-2 to TRBJ2-2; possibly the D gene is TRBD1, per 6 matching bases. The specimen was PBMCs. The sequenced DNA is TGTGCCAGCGGGGGCAGGGCCACGAACACCGGGGAGCTGTTTTTT. Its translation reads: CASGGRATNTGELFF.